This T cell receptor beta chain was captured by sequencing in a study of T-cell memory formation after mild COVID-19. Study-wide results and limits: Chiefly within CM and EM were the contracting CD4+ clones; CD8+ ones were within EMRA. Pre-infection memory already had some responding clones, implying cross-reactive memory joined. Clones contracting day 15 to 85 were balanced CD4/CD8; later expanders leaned CD4+. Researchers could not confirm that second-wave clones peaking on day 37 targeted SARS-CoV-2.

Trimming shortened V by 6 bases and J by 4 bases, and 7 bases separated the two germline ends. CDR1 LGHDT and CDR2 YNNKEL come from the germline V gene (reference sequence). This CDR3 has 12 amino acids. As for this clonotype: Its antigen remains unidentified.

Each CDR3 protein gets one entry after TCRdb re-called the 5' RACE reads with MiXCR. The sample gives fewer than 60,000 distinct CDR3 sequences, around a quarter of which show up once; around 46% is in the top ten. Sequencing was carried out using PBMCs or a T cell subset sorted from them (not recorded which). The sequence was collected from a man younger than 30 who had mild COVID-19 (a few samples of this study predate the infection). Cell type and time point are not known. The J gene is TRBJ1-5, the V gene TRBV3-1; no clear D gene. Here the CDR3 reads CASSRSNQPQHF. For the CDR3, the DNA is TGTGCCAGCAGTCGTAGTAATCAGCCCCAGCATTTT.